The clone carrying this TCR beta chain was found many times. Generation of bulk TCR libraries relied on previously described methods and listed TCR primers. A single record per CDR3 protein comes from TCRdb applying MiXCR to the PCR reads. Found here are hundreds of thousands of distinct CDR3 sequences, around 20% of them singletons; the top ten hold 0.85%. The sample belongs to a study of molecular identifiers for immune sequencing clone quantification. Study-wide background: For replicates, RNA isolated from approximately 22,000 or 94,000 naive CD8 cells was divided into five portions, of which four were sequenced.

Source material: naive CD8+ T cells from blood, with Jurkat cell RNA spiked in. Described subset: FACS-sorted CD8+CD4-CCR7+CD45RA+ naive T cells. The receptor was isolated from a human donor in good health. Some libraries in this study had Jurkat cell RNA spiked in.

The CDR3: CASQSQGYNQPQHF. CDR3 bases: TGTGCCAGTCAGTCTCAGGGGTACAATCAGCCCCAGCATTTT. V and J are TRBV12-3 or TRBV12-4 and TRBJ1-5, with D possibly TRBD1 on 6 matching bases. The ends were cut back, 9 bases at V and 3 bases at J, with 15 bases in the middle. The CDR3 has 14 amino acids.